The 17 T cell receptor beta chains below all came from one sample that was sequenced in a study of metastatic and nonmetastatic thyroid tumors. TCRdb re-processed the PCR reads through MiXCR. The sample lists approximately 70,000 clones, 4% to 4.5% occurring once. Among the patients, none had received any treatment before thyroid surgery. The source material was blood. Receptors were obtained from a female donor with papillary thyroid cancer or a benign thyroid nodule (not recorded which). Some clones in this sample may be carry-over from other donors' samples.

The rearrangement links TRBV27 to TRBJ1-2; 9 bases are shared with TRBD1. The CDR3 runs to 15 residues. The trim removed 7 bases at V and 8 bases at J, leaving 14 bases unmatched. CDR1 MNHEY and CDR2 SMNVEV come from the germline V gene (reference sequence). In DNA, the CDR3 is TGTGCCAGCATAGAGAGCCGGGACAGGGAGCAGGGCTACACCTTC. This translates into CASIESRDREQGYTF.

This clone was detected many times. The chain recombines TRBV19 with TRBJ1-6; 7 positions match TRBD1. Germline values: CDR1 LNHDA, CDR2 SQIVND (reference sequence). V lost 2 bases, J lost 9 bases, and 7 bases stayed unmatched. The CDR3 totals 15 residues. The CDR3 is CASSILGTVLSPLHF. CDR3 nucleotides: TGTGCCAGTAGTATATTAGGGACAGTTCTTTCACCCCTCCACTTT.

This clone was seen a few times. Without the conserved terminal phenylalanine or tryptophan, this CDR3 likely stems from a read error. It is unclear where the CDR3 begins or ends on the DNA, so no DNA is shown, and the CDR3 is as TCRdb lists it. J is TRBJ2-1 and V is TRBV28; the D call in the table, TRBD1, was not verified against the DNA. CDR1 is MDHEN and CDR2 is SYDVKM in the germline V gene. The CDR3 contains 14 residues when both ends are counted. CDR3 sequence: CASTPGGGYNEQLL.

Comments on this clone: Just one base apart from a much larger clone, this may be a read error. The V and J genes are TRBV6-6 and TRBJ1-1, with D unclear. Germline V gives CDR1 MNHNY, CDR2 SVGAGI (reference sequence). The CDR3 spans 14 residues. The CDR3 nucleotides are TGTGCCAGCAGTTACGTAGGGATGAACACTGAAGCTCTCTTT. This sequence encodes CASSYVGMNTEALF.

This clone came up a few times. The conserved closing phenylalanine or tryptophan is absent in this CDR3, likely reflecting a read error. For the CDR3, the DNA is TGTGCCTGTGGACAGGGCTGGACATATACGCAGTATTTG. It codes for CACGQGWTYTQYL. The rearrangement joins TRBV6-1 to TRBJ2-3; TRBD1 aligns across 8 bases. With 11 bases clipped from V and 7 bases from J, the junction kept 11 bases outside the gene matches. CDR3 length equals 13 residues. Germline CDR1 reads MNHNS; CDR2 reads SASEGT.

This clone has ten or more counts. The rearrangement joins TRBV10-3 to TRBJ1-1; D is perhaps TRBD1 (6 bases). The CDR3 loop spans 16 amino acids. Looked up from germline, CDR1 is ENHRY and CDR2 is SYGVKD. Trimming pared 3 bases from V and 0 bases from J, leaving 14 bases between. CDR3 residues: CAISEAGTRLNTEAFF. The CDR3 DNA follows: TGTGCCATCAGTGAAGCCGGGACACGATTGAACACTGAAGCTTTCTTT.

This clone was observed many times. The chain couples TRBV11-2 to TRBJ2-7, with 8 bases matching TRBD1. With V trimmed by 5 bases and J by 0 bases, 18 bases remained unmatched. CDR3 size: 19 residues. Germline loops: CDR1 SGHAT, CDR2 FQNNGV. CDR3 DNA sequence: TGTGCCAGCAGCAGCTTAGGGATTCCCCTAACAGGGGGCTCCTACGAGCAGTACTTC. It translates to CASSSLGIPLTGGSYEQYF.

This chain connects TRBV7-2 to TRBJ2-7; 12 bases align to TRBD2. Germline-derived CDR1 and CDR2 are SGHTA and FQGNSA. The CDR3 is 15 amino acids. Losses at the gene ends were 7 bases for V and 5 bases for J; bases not matched to a gene: 9. CDR3 in amino acids: CASNRTSGTFDEQYF. CDR3 bases: TGTGCCAGCAACCGGACTAGCGGGACCTTCGACGAGCAGTACTTC. Combining the CDR3 with reference TRBV7-2 and TRBJ2-7 gives the whole variable domain GAGVSQSPSNKVTEKGKDVELRCDPISGHTALYWYRQSLGQGLEFLIYFQGNSAPDKSGLPSDRFSAERTGGSVSTLTIQRTQQEDSAVYLCASNRTSGTFDEQYFGPGTRLTVT.

Ten or more counts support this clone. In DNA form, the CDR3 reads TGTGCCAGCAGCTTGCAGCGGGCCAATGAGCAGTTCTTC. Translated: CASSLQRANEQFF. The chain links TRBV7-8 to TRBJ2-1; maybe TRBD2 (6 bases). The germline V gene encodes CDR1 SGHVS and CDR2 FQNEAQ. V dropped 3 bases and J dropped 6 bases, with 9 bases sitting between them. This CDR3 contains 13 residues.

At least ten counts were recorded for this clone. The chain employs TRBV6-1 and TRBJ2-5, with 7 bases that match TRBD2. The CDR3 has 16 residues. After removal of 7 bases from V and 1 base from J, the junction contained 12 bases not matched to a gene. Germline CDR1 is MNHNS and CDR2 is SASEGT. The CDR3 nucleotides read TGTGCCAGCACTATAGGAGGGGAGGGACTCCAAGAGACCCAGTACTTC. As protein: CASTIGGEGLQETQYF.

The chain has TRBV6-5 and TRBJ2-3; unclear D gene. The DNA end favors TRBJ1-5, so the J call may be wrong. Per the germline V gene, CDR1 is MNHEY and CDR2 is SVGAGI. This CDR3 contains 18 residues. The CDR3 spells CASSYSNPLPGVPDTQHF. CDR3 bases: TGTGCCAGCAGTTACTCGAATCCTCTTCCGGGAGTACCAGATACGCAGCATTTT.

Details on this clone: Being one base from a much bigger clone, this may be a read error. In the same sample, other DNA sequences code for this CDR3. The chain employs TRBV5-5 and TRBJ2-7; TRBD2 matches at 11 bases. Looked up from germline, CDR1 is SGHKS and CDR2 is YYEKEE (reference sequence). CDR3 length: 20 residues. The DNA for the CDR3 is TGTGCCAGTAGCTTTAAGGCCACTCTCTCTAGCGGGAGGCCGGGGTACGAGCAGTACTTC. This translates into CASSFKATLSSGRPGYEQYF.

This clone was detected a few times. The chain carries TRBV7-9 and TRBJ2-7; TRBD1 agrees at 10 bases. V dropped 2 bases and J dropped 5; count of bases not matched to a gene: 6. The CDR3 is 15 residues long. Germline lookup yields CDR1 SEHNR and CDR2 FQNEAQ (reference sequence). The CDR3 protein is CASSLLGTGDDEQYF. For the CDR3, the DNA is TGTGCCAGCAGCTTACTCGGGACAGGGGACGACGAGCAGTACTTC.

The rearrangement uses TRBV5-1 and TRBJ2-5; 7 positions agree with TRBD1. Germline CDR1 and CDR2: SGHRS and YFSETQ. The ends lost 0 bases at V and 5 bases at J; junction bases unmatched: 10. The CDR3 loop spans 16 amino acids. CDR3 bases: TGCGCCAGCAGCTTGGGATTAGGGGGCGCGCGGGAGACCCAGTACTTC. This encodes CASSLGLGGARETQYF.

This clone was seen only a few times. The chain is built from TRBV7-3 and TRBJ2-5; TRBD1 matches at 10 bases. This CDR3 comprises 16 residues. The germline gives CDR1 SGHTA, CDR2 FQGTGA. V lost 4 bases to trimming and J lost 5 bases; unmatched junction nucleotides: 10. The CDR3 loop reads CASSSSRDRGQETQYF. The CDR3 region has the DNA TGTGCCAGCAGCTCGTCCCGGGACAGGGGACAGGAGACCCAGTACTTC.

This clone was counted at least ten times. The chain has TRBV20-1 and TRBJ1-4; TRBD1 matches at 8 bases. The CDR3 sequence is 15 residues long. Germline V gene sequence: CDR1 DFQATT, CDR2 SNEGSKA (reference sequence). V was pared by 5 bases and J by 6 bases, with 11 bases of the junction left unmatched. This CDR3 is CSAPYSQGAYEKLFF. CDR3 DNA: TGCAGTGCTCCATATTCTCAGGGGGCGTATGAAAAACTGTTTTTT.

This clone was detected many times. The chain couples TRBV5-1 to TRBJ2-3, with a weak D call TRBD2 (6 bases). V gave up 2 bases and J gave up 1 base, with 11 bases separating them. Germline loops: CDR1 SGHRS, CDR2 YFSETQ. The CDR3 contains 15 residues. CDR3 sequence: CASSFRTGGTDTQYF. CDR3 in DNA: TGCGCCAGCAGCTTCAGAACGGGGGGCACAGATACGCAGTATTTT.